This paragraph covers one T cell receptor (beta chain) sequence. This entry comes from a study of tissue T cells after allogeneic stem cell transplantation. V shed 4 bases and J shed 2 bases, with 16 bases lying between them. Per germline, CDR1 ENHRY and CDR2 SYGVKD. CDR3 length: 16 residues. TCRdb's table, derived via immunoSEQ multiplex PCR, lists solely in-frame clones and lacks some. Among 8,500 to 10,000 clones listed, 56% were seen once. The genes are TRBV10-3 and TRBJ2-3; D is tentatively TRBD1 or TRBD2 (5 bases each). Source: tissue from the jejunum, taken at autopsy. This receptor was identified in a female donor aged 60 or older with lung cancer. CDR3 in DNA: TGTGCCATCAGTGTTGCCCCACCGGGGACCACAGATACGCAGTATTTT. It encodes CAISVAPPGTTDTQYF.